The 30 T cell receptor beta chains in this list originate from one sample, sequenced in a study of blood T cells in healthy people across ages. Primers used in a second PCR of about 6 to 11 cycles were a sample-barcoded 5' primer and a J-beta primer mix. TCRdb reprocessed the 5' RACE reads via MiXCR and lists one record per CDR3 protein. The sample gives roughly 1,500,000 distinct CDR3 sequences, around 42% of which show up once; approximately 7.9% is in the top ten. Sequencing used blood. Receptor source: a woman aged 18-35 years in good health.

The chain has TRBV7-2 and TRBJ2-7; weak D call: TRBD1 (5 bases). The CDR3 consists of 15 residues. Germline CDR1 reads SGHTA; CDR2 reads FQGNSA. V lost 5 bases to trimming and J lost 7 bases, with 21 bases between them. CDR3 residues: CASSGMQGSMMEQYF. DNA for the CDR3: TGTGCCAGCAGCGGTATGCAGGGAAGTATGATGGAGCAGTACTTC.

This chain joins TRBV12-3 or TRBV12-4 and TRBJ2-5, with 12 bases lining up with TRBD2. The CDR3 is made up of 17 amino acids. With V trimmed by 6 bases and J by 11 bases, 19 bases remained unmatched. CDR3 protein: CASSPTPLAGGHNEQYF. The CDR3 DNA sequence: TGTGCCAGCAGCCCTACGCCGCTAGCGGGGGGGCACAATGAGCAGTACTTC.

This clonotype was observed a single time. This chain connects TRBV10-3 to TRBJ2-5, with 8 bases fitting TRBD1. This CDR3 comprises 11 residues. J was trimmed by 11 bases and V by 7 bases; bases with no gene match: 6. Looked up from germline, CDR1 is ENHRY and CDR2 is SYGVKD. As DNA, the CDR3 is TGTGCCATCAACCAGGGGGCTGAGCAGTACTTC. Amino acids: CAINQGAEQYF.

The chain couples TRBV27 to TRBJ2-3; 11 bases fit TRBD2. The length of the CDR3 is 16 residues. V lost 5 bases to trimming and J lost 4 bases; unmatched junction nucleotides: 8. Germline CDR1 and CDR2: MNHEY and SMNVEV (reference sequence). In DNA form, the CDR3 reads TGTGCCAGCAGTACGAAAACTAGCGGGAGACCAGATACGCAGTATTTT. Translated: CASSTKTSGRPDTQYF.

The rearrangement links TRBV7-9 to TRBJ2-1; D might be TRBD2 (7 bases). With 1 base removed from V and 5 bases from J, the gap between germline ends came to 15 bases. CDR1 and CDR2 from the germline V gene are SEHNR and FQNEAQ (reference sequence). The CDR3 extends over 16 amino acids. Here the CDR3 reads CASSLGFGGLDNEQFF. The CDR3 coding sequence is TGTGCCAGCAGCTTAGGGTTCGGGGGGCTGGACAATGAGCAGTTCTTC.

The sample holds a few counts of this clonotype. The chain recombines TRBV5-1 with TRBJ2-7, with 10 bases that match TRBD2. CDR1 is SGHRS and CDR2 is YFSETQ in the germline V gene. CDR3 length: 16 amino acids. The J segment lost 0 bases and the V segment lost 4 bases, leaving 7 bases of the junction unmatched. The CDR3 DNA follows: TGCGCCAGCAGCCACCCTAGCGGGGGTACCTCCTACGAGCAGTACTTC. The encoded protein is CASSHPSGGTSYEQYF.

This clonotype was counted a few times. Here the CDR3 reads CASSPDGGRETQYF. The CDR3 DNA sequence: TGTGCCAGCAGTCCAGACGGGGGCAGGGAGACCCAGTACTTC. This chain joins TRBV28 and TRBJ2-5, with D perhaps TRBD1 or TRBD2 (6 bases each). This CDR3 is built from 14 residues. V lost 5 bases and J lost 5, with 15 bases in between. Per germline, CDR1 MDHEN and CDR2 SYDVKM.

Here the CDR3 reads CSVYREGTEAFF. CDR3 bases: TGCAGCGTGTACAGGGAAGGCACTGAAGCTTTCTTT. The rearrangement links TRBV29-1 to TRBJ1-1, with a weak D call TRBD1 (6 bases). Germline V gives CDR1 SQVTM, CDR2 ANQGSEA. V lost 6 bases, J lost 4 bases, and 12 bases lay in between. The CDR3 runs to 12 residues.

The chain has TRBV10-3 and TRBJ1-1; D uncertain. This CDR3 contains 14 residues. CDR1 ENHRY and CDR2 SYGVKD come from the germline V gene. With 6 bases removed from V and 4 bases from J, the gap between germline ends came to 15 bases. The CDR3 DNA is TGTGCCATCAGGAGGGAGGGTAGGGTCACTGAAGCTTTCTTT. Amino acids: CAIRREGRVTEAFF.

This chain joins TRBV28 and TRBJ2-7, with TRBD2 matching over 9 bases. Germline-derived CDR1 and CDR2 are MDHEN and SYDVKM. CDR3 length: 14 amino acids. The V and J ends lost 6 bases and 4 bases, in that order; junction bases with no gene match: 7. The CDR3: CASSRPAGGYEQYF. The DNA of the CDR3 is TGTGCCAGCAGCCGCCCAGCGGGAGGTTACGAGCAGTACTTC.

The J gene is TRBJ2-7, the V gene TRBV5-1, with TRBD2 matching 10 bases. J was trimmed by 2 bases and V by 3 bases; bases with no gene match: 8. There are 16 residues in the CDR3. The germline V gene encodes CDR1 SGHRS and CDR2 YFSETQ. CDR3: CASSSAGTSDPYEQYF. CDR3 nucleotides: TGCGCCAGCAGCTCCGCCGGGACTAGCGATCCCTACGAGCAGTACTTC. The complete variable domain, with remaining parts taken from reference TRBV5-1 and TRBJ2-7, reads KAGVTQTPRYLIKTRGQQVTLSCSPISGHRSVSWYQQTPGQGLQFLFEYFSETQRNKGNFPGRFSGRQFSNSRSEMNVSTLELGDSALYLCASSSAGTSDPYEQYFGPGTRLTVT.

This chain uses TRBV7-3 with TRBJ2-1, with D tentatively TRBD2 (6 bases). Between the trimmed V and J ends, which lost 8 bases and 1 base, there was a span of 12 bases. This CDR3 is 14 amino acids long. Germline CDR1 is SGHTA and CDR2 is FQGTGA. The CDR3 DNA sequence: TGTGCCAGCGGTGACGGGGGTTCCTACAATGAGCAGTTCTTC. Its protein product is CASGDGGSYNEQFF.

This sequence joins TRBV7-2 and TRBJ2-2, with 8 bases aligning to TRBD2. Trimming took 8 bases from V and 6 from J; bases not matched to a gene: 11. The CDR3 length is 15 residues. Germline values: CDR1 SGHTA, CDR2 FQGNSA. CDR3 DNA: TGTGCCAGCGGCCCGAGGACTAGCATCGCCGGGGAGCTGTTTTTT. Protein: CASGPRTSIAGELFF.

The chain has TRBV11-1 and TRBJ2-7, with 11 bases fitting TRBD1. V dropped 5 bases and J dropped 5; count of bases not matched to a gene: 8. The germline V gene encodes CDR1 SGHAT and CDR2 FQDESV (reference sequence). The CDR3 is 15 residues long. CDR3 protein: CASSPGDRGDHEQYF. The CDR3 region has the DNA TGTGCCAGCAGCCCCGGGGACAGGGGGGACCACGAGCAGTACTTC.

This sequence joins TRBV20-1 and TRBJ2-5; 11 nucleotides agree with TRBD2. The junction had 16 bases not matched to a gene; V was cut back by 5 bases and J by 2 bases. CDR3 length: 18 residues. CDR1 is DFQATT, CDR2 SNEGSKA, per germline (reference sequence). The CDR3 DNA sequence: TGCAGTGCTCTCCGATTCTCCGTCGGGACTAGCGGACAAGAGACCCAGTACTTC. This sequence encodes CSALRFSVGTSGQETQYF.

This clonotype has at least ten counts. This rearrangement joins TRBV6-2 or TRBV6-3 to TRBJ2-2, with TRBD2 matching 8 bases. The V gene end was trimmed by 6 bases and the J gene end by 3 bases; junction bases not matched to a gene: 3. The CDR3 contains 14 residues. Germline lookup yields CDR1 MNHEY and CDR2 SVGEGT. As DNA, the CDR3 is TGTGCCAGCAGGCCGGGACTAGACACCGGGGAGCTGTTTTTT. Its translation: CASRPGLDTGELFF.

There are a few counts of this clonotype. CDR3 protein: CASSVMPSGGTWEQYF. The CDR3, as DNA: TGTGCCAGCAGCGTAATGCCTAGCGGGGGAACTTGGGAGCAGTACTTC. This chain joins TRBV9 and TRBJ2-4; 10 nucleotides align to TRBD2. Germline assignment: CDR1 SGDLS and CDR2 YYNGEE. V lost 1 base, J lost 13 bases, and 14 bases stayed unmatched. The CDR3 is 16 amino acids.

Comments on this clonotype: Sequence at one end of the junction differs from germline and may be a read error. V and J are TRBV14 and TRBJ2-3, with no clear D. The germline CDR1 and CDR2 sequences are SGHDN and FVKESK. The CDR3 is 13 residues long. The CDR3, as DNA: TGTGCCCGCAGCCAAGCCCGAGGAGATACGCAGTATTTT. Protein product: CARSQARGDTQYF.

The V and J genes are TRBV7-3 and TRBJ2-3, with TRBD2 matching over 9 bases. V shed 4 bases and J 8 bases; nucleotides not matched to a gene: 13. From germline, CDR1 is SGHTA and CDR2 FQGTGA. The CDR3 runs to 16 residues. CDR3 DNA sequence: TGTGCCAGCAGCTCTCGGCGGAGCGGGGGGACGGGTACGCAGTATTTT. This encodes CASSSRRSGGTGTQYF.

Written as DNA, the CDR3 is TGTGCCGGGCGGGAGATGAGTCGAGAGACCCAGTACTTC. As protein: CAGREMSRETQYF. The chain combines TRBV30 with TRBJ2-7, with TRBD2 matching over 7 bases. With the DNA end fitting TRBJ2-5 better, the J assignment may be wrong. The CDR3 covers 13 residues. Germline V gene sequence: CDR1 GTSNPN, CDR2 SVGIG (reference sequence).

In nucleotides, the CDR3 is TGTGCCAGCAATCCAGGGGTACACGAAAAACTGTTTTTT. Translated: CASNPGVHEKLFF. The rearrangement uses TRBV6-1 and TRBJ1-4, with D possibly TRBD1 on 6 matching bases. Trimming stripped 7 bases from V and 8 bases from J, with 14 bases between. The CDR3 sequence is 13 residues long. Germline values: CDR1 MNHNS, CDR2 SASEGT.

In regard to this clonotype: With a much larger clone just one base away, this may be a read error. The chain carries TRBV29-1 and TRBJ2-5, with D tentatively TRBD2 (5 bases). This CDR3 spans 11 amino acids. With 7 bases removed from V and 5 bases from J, the gap between germline ends came to 11 bases. From germline, CDR1 is SQVTM and CDR2 ANQGSEA. The CDR3 sequence is CSGSGMETQYF. The CDR3 coding sequence is TGCAGCGGTTCGGGGATGGAGACCCAGTACTTC.

The rearrangement links TRBV29-1 to TRBJ1-2, with no clear D. V was shortened by 1 base and J by 3 bases, with 18 bases between the two germline ends. The CDR3 loop spans 16 amino acids. Germline loops: CDR1 SQVTM, CDR2 ANQGSEA. The CDR3 coding sequence is TGCAGCGTTGAAGCCCAACGATCGGCGGAGGACTATGGCTACACCTTC. This gives the protein CSVEAQRSAEDYGYTF. Supplemented by reference TRBV29-1 and TRBJ1-2, the full variable domain reads SAVISQKPSRDICQRGTSLTIQCQVDSQVTMMFWYRQQPGQSLTLIATANQGSEATYESGFVIDKFPISRPNLTFSTLTVSNMSPEDSSIYLCSVEAQRSAEDYGYTFGSGTRLTVV.

The V gene is TRBV5-1, the J gene TRBJ1-6; TRBD1 matches 8 bases. V was clipped by 4 bases and J by 5 bases; unmatched bases: 5. Germline V gene lookup returns CDR1 SGHRS and CDR2 YFSETQ. The CDR3 loop spans 15 amino acids. DNA of the CDR3: TGCGCCAGCAGCGCGGGACAGGCGGATAATTCACCCCTCCACTTT. Translation: CASSAGQADNSPLHF.

The chain carries TRBV2 and TRBJ1-2, with 9 bases fitting TRBD1. This CDR3 has 15 amino acids. CDR1 and CDR2 from the germline V gene are SNHLY and FYNNEI. V shed 6 bases and J 6 bases; nucleotides not matched to a gene: 11. In nucleotides, the CDR3 is TGTGCCAGCAGCGCTGACCTTTGGGACAGGGATGGCTACACCTTC. Its translation: CASSADLWDRDGYTF.

The chain couples TRBV7-9 to TRBJ2-5; TRBD2 matches 10 bases. The J call may be faulty, since TRBJ2-7 better matches the DNA end. Germline V gives CDR1 SEHNR, CDR2 FQNEAQ (reference sequence). The CDR3 contains 14 residues. CDR3 nucleotide sequence: TGTGCCAGCAGCTTAGTAGCGGGAGGCGGCGAGCAGTACTTC. Residues: CASSLVAGGGEQYF.

This clonotype was detected a few times. The chain carries TRBV7-9 and TRBJ2-4, with 9 bases that match TRBD1. The J call may be incorrect, as the DNA end agrees better with TRBJ2-7. The CDR3 is 15 amino acids. Germline loops: CDR1 SEHNR, CDR2 FQNEAQ (reference sequence). CDR3 residues: CASSLGQGETYEQYF. The CDR3 DNA reads TGTGCCAGCAGCTTGGGACAGGGAGAAACCTACGAGCAGTACTTC.

The chain joins TRBV20-1 to TRBJ2-1; 7 bases map to TRBD1. Trimming removed 3 bases from V and 7 bases from J; junction bases left unmatched: 12. This CDR3 region has 15 residues. CDR1 is DFQATT and CDR2 is SNEGSKA in the germline V gene (reference sequence). The CDR3 DNA follows: TGCAGTGCTAGGAGGGGACAGAATGTGCGGAATGAGCAGTTCTTC. It yields the protein CSARRGQNVRNEQFF.

This clonotype was seen only a few times. In DNA, the CDR3 is TGTGCCAGCAGCCCCGCGACTGGCGGCTACACCTTC. Encoded protein: CASSPATGGYTF. The genes are TRBV28 and TRBJ1-2; no clear D. Germline CDR1 and CDR2: MDHEN and SYDVKM. The CDR3 covers 12 residues. Trimming removed 6 bases at V and 8 bases at J, with 13 bases between.

V and J are TRBV10-1 and TRBJ2-1; 11 nucleotides align to TRBD2. This CDR3 contains 15 residues. J was trimmed by 12 bases and V by 5 bases; bases with no gene match: 12. Per the germline V gene, CDR1 is WNHNN and CDR2 is SYGVQD (reference sequence). CDR3 in DNA: TGCGCCAGCAGTAAAAGTAGCGGGAGGGGTCGTGGGCAGTTCTTC. It translates to CASSKSSGRGRGQFF.